This T cell receptor delta chain stems from a study of Vδ1+ human thymocytes. Study findings and constraints: Highly polyclonal TRG and TRD repertoires with Gaussian CDR3 length distributions appeared in thymus. About 20% of thymic delta-chain sequences were Vdelta2, with few Vdelta3, unlike blood Vdelta1+ controls.

Extracted RNA was reverse transcribed into cDNA. The CDR3 regions were amplified by multiplex PCR from V-gene primers to a constant-region primer. TCRdb re-called clones from the multiplex PCR reads via CATT. The table includes about 55,000 delta-chain clones, around 15% detected once. This clone appeared a few times. Its antigen is still unknown. Germline V gene sequence: CDR1 TSWWSYY, CDR2 QGS. The CDR3 has 17 amino acids. Trimming took 5 bases from V and 1 from J; bases not matched to a gene: 13. Thymocytes were sorted as CD3+ TCRVdelta1+ TCRVdelta2- after alphabeta T cell depletion. Between roughly 98% and 99.6% of sorted thymocytes were Vdelta1+.

The specimen sequenced was Vdelta1+ gamma-delta thymocytes from the thymus. Documented subset: FACS-sorted CD3+ TCRalphabeta- TCRVdelta1+ TCRVdelta2- thymocytes. The rearrangement joins TRDV1 to TRDJ1; 7 bases are a match to TRDD3. The origin of this receptor is a boy younger than two who had congenital heart surgery. This CDR3 reads CALGNWHLGVPTDKLIF. The CDR3 coding sequence is TGTGCTCTTGGGAACTGGCACCTGGGGGTGCCCACCGATAAACTCATCTTT.